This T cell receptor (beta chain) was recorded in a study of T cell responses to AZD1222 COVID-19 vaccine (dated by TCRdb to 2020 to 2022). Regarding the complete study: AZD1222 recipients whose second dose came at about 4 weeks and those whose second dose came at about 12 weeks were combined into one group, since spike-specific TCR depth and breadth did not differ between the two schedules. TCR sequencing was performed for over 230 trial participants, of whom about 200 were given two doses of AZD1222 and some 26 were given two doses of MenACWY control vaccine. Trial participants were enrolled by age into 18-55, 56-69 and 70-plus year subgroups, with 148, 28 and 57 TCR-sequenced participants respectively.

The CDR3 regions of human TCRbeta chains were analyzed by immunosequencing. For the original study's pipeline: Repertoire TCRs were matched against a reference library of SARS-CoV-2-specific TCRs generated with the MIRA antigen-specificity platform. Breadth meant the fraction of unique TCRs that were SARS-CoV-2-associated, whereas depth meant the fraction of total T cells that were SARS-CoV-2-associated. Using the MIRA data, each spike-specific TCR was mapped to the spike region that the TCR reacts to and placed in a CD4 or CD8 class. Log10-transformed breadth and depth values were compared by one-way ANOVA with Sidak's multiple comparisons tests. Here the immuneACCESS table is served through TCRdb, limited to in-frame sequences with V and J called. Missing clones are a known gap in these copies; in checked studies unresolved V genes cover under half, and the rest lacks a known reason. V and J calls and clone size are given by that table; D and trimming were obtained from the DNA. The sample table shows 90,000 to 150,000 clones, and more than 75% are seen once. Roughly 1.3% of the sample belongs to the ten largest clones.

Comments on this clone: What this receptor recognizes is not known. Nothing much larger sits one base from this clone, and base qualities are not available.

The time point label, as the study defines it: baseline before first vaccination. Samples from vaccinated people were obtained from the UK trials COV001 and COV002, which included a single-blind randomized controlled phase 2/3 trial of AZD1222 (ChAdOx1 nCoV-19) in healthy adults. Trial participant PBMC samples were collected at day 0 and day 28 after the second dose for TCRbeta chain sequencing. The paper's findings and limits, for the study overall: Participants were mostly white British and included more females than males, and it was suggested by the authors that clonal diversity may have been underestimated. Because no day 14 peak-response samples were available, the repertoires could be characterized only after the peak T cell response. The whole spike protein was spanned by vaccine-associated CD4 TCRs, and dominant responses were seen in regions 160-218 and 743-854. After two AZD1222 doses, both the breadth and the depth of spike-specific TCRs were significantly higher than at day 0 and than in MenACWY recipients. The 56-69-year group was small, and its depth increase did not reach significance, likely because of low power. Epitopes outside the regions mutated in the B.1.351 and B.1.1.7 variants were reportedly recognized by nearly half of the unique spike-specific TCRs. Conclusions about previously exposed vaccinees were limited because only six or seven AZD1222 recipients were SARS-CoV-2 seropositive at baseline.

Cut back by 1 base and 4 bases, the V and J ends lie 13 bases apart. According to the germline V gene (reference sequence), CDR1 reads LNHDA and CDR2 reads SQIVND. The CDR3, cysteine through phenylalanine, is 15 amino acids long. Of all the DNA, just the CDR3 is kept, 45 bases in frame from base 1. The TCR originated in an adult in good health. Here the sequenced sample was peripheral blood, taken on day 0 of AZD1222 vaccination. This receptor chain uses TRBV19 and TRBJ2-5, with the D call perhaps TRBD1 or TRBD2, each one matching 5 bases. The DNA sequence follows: TGTGCCAGTAGTATAGGGAGCGGTGGGGCAGAGACCCAGTACTTC. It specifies CASSIGSGGAETQYF.